A single sample is the source of the 31 T cell receptor beta chains below, sequenced in a study of PD-1 blockade in classical Hodgkin lymphoma. Sample time point: cycle 4 day 1 (C4D1), after less than 7 weeks of nivolumab. All patients relapsed after autologous stem cell transplantation, and brentuximab vedotin exposure varied. The CD8+ T cells came from thawed PBMCs through magnetic negative selection. The repertoire was sequenced with immunoSEQ multiplex PCR; TCRdb's copy has only in-frame clones and lacks some. The profile shows about 2,900 clones, 75% of them singletons. The material was CD8+ T cells from blood, obtained before the fourth cycle of nivolumab. Every receptor here comes from a human donor with classical Hodgkin lymphoma.

This chain connects TRBV7-6 to TRBJ2-3; D may be TRBD2 (5 bases). This CDR3 spans 14 amino acids. Germline CDR1 is SGHVS and CDR2 is FNYEAQ. V was shortened by 6 bases and J by 11 bases, with 21 bases between the two germline ends. Here the CDR3 reads CASSLAWTAEGQYF. The CDR3 bases are TGTGCCAGCAGTTTGGCGTGGACTGCCGAGGGGCAGTATTTT.

This clone was counted only a few times. The J gene is TRBJ1-6, the V gene TRBV19; D not certain. Germline values: CDR1 LNHDA, CDR2 SQIVND (reference sequence). The CDR3 totals 13 residues. V was clipped by 7 bases and J by 6 bases, with 10 bases between them. CDR3 DNA: TGTGCCAGTAACGGCAGACCTAATTCACCCCTCCACTTT. Translated, it gives CASNGRPNSPLHF.

This clone turned up a few times. This sequence joins TRBV5-6 and TRBJ2-5, with D perhaps assigned TRBD1 or TRBD2 (5 bases each). Germline lookup yields CDR1 SGHDT and CDR2 YYEEEE. This CDR3 has 14 amino acids. V gave up 1 base and J gave up 4 bases, with 11 bases separating them. The CDR3 DNA sequence: TGTGCCAGCAGCTTGCCTGGGGCGGGAGAGACCCAGTACTTC. Its protein is CASSLPGAGETQYF.

The chain links TRBV5-1 to TRBJ2-3; no firm D call. The CDR3 is made up of 13 amino acids. Germline values: CDR1 SGHRS, CDR2 YFSETQ. Deletions cut 0 bases from V and 6 bases from J, with 8 bases between. As DNA, the CDR3 is TGCGCCAGCAGCTTGGACCACCCGGATACGCAGTATTTT. Encoded protein: CASSLDHPDTQYF. Based on the CDR3 plus reference TRBV5-1 and TRBJ2-3, the full variable domain is KAGVTQTPRYLIKTRGQQVTLSCSPISGHRSVSWYQQTPGQGLQFLFEYFSETQRNKGNFPGRFSGRQFSNSRSEMNVSTLELGDSALYLCASSLDHPDTQYFGPGTRLTVL.

Written as DNA, the CDR3 is TGTGCCAGCAGCTTAGATTGGGGAGGCCTTAATCAGCCCCAGCATTTT. The encoded protein is CASSLDWGGLNQPQHF. The V gene is TRBV7-8, the J gene TRBJ1-5; D call uncertain. V lost 1 base and J 4 bases, leaving 14 bases between the germline ends. This CDR3 region has 16 residues. In germline, CDR1 is SGHVS, CDR2 FQNEAQ.

This sequence joins TRBV11-2 and TRBJ2-7, with 8 bases that match TRBD2. V lost 3 bases and J lost 0; bases outside the gene matches: 7. In germline, CDR1 is SGHAT, CDR2 FQNNGV. This CDR3 region has 16 residues. CDR3 sequence: CASSFPLAGSSYEQYF. In DNA form, the CDR3 reads TGTGCCAGCAGCTTTCCTTTAGCGGGAAGCTCCTACGAGCAGTACTTC. The full variable domain, rest sourced from reference TRBV11-2 and TRBJ2-7, is EAGVAQSPRYKIIEKRQSVAFWCNPISGHATLYWYQQILGQGPKLLIQFQNNGVVDDSQLPKDRFSAERLKGVDSTLKIQPAKLEDSAVYLCASSFPLAGSSYEQYFGPGTRLTVT.

This clone was recorded only once. V usage is TRBV7-8 and J usage is TRBJ1-2; TRBD1 aligns across 11 bases. Germline V gives CDR1 SGHVS, CDR2 FQNEAQ. With V trimmed by 5 bases and J by 8 bases, 7 bases remained unmatched. This CDR3 spans 14 amino acids. The DNA for the CDR3 is TGTGCCAGCAGCCCCCCGGACAGGGGGCTGGGCTACACCTTC. Its translation: CASSPPDRGLGYTF.

This clone has only a few counts. The gene calls are TRBV6-5 and TRBJ2-5, with TRBD2 matching 13 bases. CDR3 length: 15 residues. With V trimmed by 1 base and J by 4 bases, 0 bases remained unmatched. Germline values: CDR1 MNHEY, CDR2 SVGAGI. CDR3 coding DNA: TGTGCCAGCAGTTACTGGACTAGCGGGGGAGAGACCCAGTACTTC. It yields the protein CASSYWTSGGETQYF.

This rearrangement joins TRBV7-6 to TRBJ1-1; the match to TRBD1 covers 9 bases. Looked up from germline, CDR1 is SGHVS and CDR2 is FNYEAQ. The junction had 2 bases not matched to a gene; V was cut back by 4 bases and J by 2 bases. This CDR3 contains 14 residues. CDR3 loop: CASSSGQGNTEAFF. The CDR3 DNA is TGTGCCAGCAGCTCGGGACAGGGAAACACTGAAGCTTTCTTT.

V is TRBV11-2 and J is TRBJ2-1; D possibly corresponds to TRBD2 (6 bases). V was trimmed by 1 base and J by 6 bases, leaving 16 bases between them. Germline CDR1 and CDR2: SGHAT and FQNNGV. The CDR3 extends over 16 amino acids. CDR3 region: CASSLGDSIIVNEQFF. The CDR3 coding sequence is TGTGCCAGCAGCTTAGGGGACTCTATAATTGTCAATGAGCAGTTCTTC.

The V gene is TRBV7-8, the J gene TRBJ2-2; D is perhaps TRBD1 (5 bases). The V gene's germline CDR1 is SGHVS and CDR2 FQNEAQ. Trimming shortened V by 1 base and J by 0 bases, and 9 bases separated the two germline ends. This CDR3 is built from 16 residues. CDR3 in amino acids: CASSLVQATNTGELFF. The CDR3 DNA is TGTGCCAGCAGCTTAGTACAGGCGACGAACACCGGGGAGCTGTTTTTT.

The rearrangement links TRBV19 to TRBJ2-1; 11 positions agree with TRBD2. CDR1 and CDR2 (germline): LNHDA, SQIVND (reference sequence). This CDR3 is 15 amino acids long. With 7 bases clipped from V and 3 bases from J, the junction kept 5 bases outside the gene matches. CDR3 nucleotide sequence: TGTGCCAGTACCCTGACTAGCGGGGTCTACAATGAGCAGTTCTTC. Residues: CASTLTSGVYNEQFF.

Concerning this clone: The junction departs from germline at one end; a sequencing error may be responsible. V and J are TRBV5-5 and TRBJ2-1; D may be TRBD1 or TRBD2 (5 bases each). The CDR3 sequence is 14 residues long. Germline CDR1 reads SGHKS; CDR2 reads YYEKEE (reference sequence). The CDR3 loop is CASSQRTGRGEQFF. The CDR3 DNA sequence: TGCGCCAGCAGCCAACGGACGGGACGAGGGGAGCAGTTCTTC.

This chain connects TRBV7-2 to TRBJ2-2; D unclear. The germline gives CDR1 SGHTA, CDR2 FQGNSA. The CDR3 sequence is 12 residues long. Trimming removed 7 bases from V and 8 bases from J, with 11 bases in between. The chain's CDR3 is CASTYVLGELFF. The CDR3 DNA is TGTGCCAGCACCTACGTGTTAGGGGAGCTGTTTTTT.

In regard to this clone: A read error is likely here: a far larger clone is one base away. Other DNA sequences within the sample encode an identical CDR3. This chain uses TRBV7-9 with TRBJ1-1; 8 bases line up with TRBD1. This CDR3 is 13 amino acids long. With 5 bases clipped from V and 8 bases from J, the junction kept 7 bases outside the gene matches. CDR1 SEHNR and CDR2 FQNEAQ come from the germline V gene (reference sequence). The CDR3 DNA reads as TGTGCCAGCAGCCAGAGGACAGGGAGGGAAGCTTTCTTT. Protein sequence: CASSQRTGREAFF.

Note on this clone: The CDR3 does not close with the conserved phenylalanine or tryptophan, likely indicating a read error. The chain carries TRBV7-2 and TRBJ1-6, with D hard to call. Trimming took off 4 bases at V and 10 bases at J, with 5 bases between the two ends. Germline V CDR1 and CDR2: SGHTA, FQGNSA. The CDR3 consists of 11 residues. The CDR3: CASSSSSPLHS. CDR3 coding DNA: TGTGCCAGCAGCTCGTCGTCACCCCTCCACTCT.

This clone was seen more than once but under ten times. This sequence joins TRBV27 and TRBJ2-5; perhaps TRBD1 as D (5 bases). Trimming removed 6 bases at V and 5 bases at J, with 16 bases between. Per the germline V gene, CDR1 is MNHEY and CDR2 is SMNVEV (reference sequence). The CDR3 runs to 14 residues. The CDR3 coding sequence is TGTGCCAGCAGCGCGTTCAGGGTATTCGAGACCCAGTACTTC. Protein sequence: CASSAFRVFETQYF.

The V gene is TRBV7-2, the J gene TRBJ1-3; D ambiguous. The CDR3 is 19 residues long. The germline V and J ends were trimmed by 2 bases and 0 bases, with 20 bases remaining between them. Germline assignment: CDR1 SGHTA and CDR2 FQGNSA. CDR3 coding DNA: TGTGCCAGCAGCTTAAGGCCCTCCGGGAGGGTAAGCTCTGGAAACACCATATATTTT. Translation: CASSLRPSGRVSSGNTIYF.

The J gene is TRBJ1-2, the V gene TRBV11-1; D not resolved. CDR3 length: 16 amino acids. Germline V gene sequence: CDR1 SGHAT, CDR2 FQDESV (reference sequence). V dropped 2 bases and J dropped 4 bases, with 17 bases sitting between them. Written as DNA, the CDR3 is TGTGCCAGCAGCTTAAGTCGCGGTTCGGTCACCTATGGCTACACCTTC. Protein: CASSLSRGSVTYGYTF.

The V call is TRBV2, the J call TRBJ2-6; weak D call: TRBD2 (6 bases). The CDR3 is 15 amino acids. V was pared by 7 bases and J by 0 bases, with 10 bases between. The germline CDR1 and CDR2 sequences are SNHLY and FYNNEI. In nucleotides, the CDR3 is TGTGCCAGCATCCTTAGCGGCTCTGGGGCCAACGTCCTGACTTTC. It encodes CASILSGSGANVLTF.

The genes are TRBV19 and TRBJ1-2, with D unresolved. The CDR3 is 14 residues long. Trimming took off 3 bases at V and 4 bases at J, with 12 bases between the two ends. The germline V gene encodes CDR1 LNHDA and CDR2 SQIVND (reference sequence). CDR3: CASSINPYTYGYTF. The CDR3 DNA is TGTGCCAGTAGTATTAATCCATACACCTATGGCTACACCTTC.

This chain uses TRBV4-3 with TRBJ1-1; no definite D call. From germline, CDR1 is LGHNA and CDR2 YSLEER. This CDR3 comprises 17 residues. V was trimmed by 0 bases and J by 1 base, leaving 15 bases between them. CDR3 amino acids: CASSQDGPRAENTEAFF. The CDR3 DNA reads TGCGCCAGCAGCCAAGATGGACCAAGGGCGGAGAACACTGAAGCTTTCTTT.

The rearrangement uses TRBV7-8 and TRBJ2-7, with a weak D call TRBD2 (5 bases). This CDR3 spans 12 amino acids. Germline values: CDR1 SGHVS, CDR2 FQNEAQ. The V end was cut by 2 bases, the J end by 7 bases, with 9 bases between. CDR3 nucleotide sequence: TGTGCCAGCAGCTTACCGGGGTATGAGCAGTACTTC. Its protein is CASSLPGYEQYF.

This clone was found once. The V and J genes are TRBV27 and TRBJ2-7; 7 bases align to TRBD1. Per the germline V gene, CDR1 is MNHEY and CDR2 is SMNVEV (reference sequence). The length of the CDR3 is 14 residues. V lost 0 bases and J lost 3; bases outside the gene matches: 2. For the CDR3, the DNA is TGTGCCAGCAGTTTATCCACAGGGGTCTACGAGCAGTACTTC. Protein product: CASSLSTGVYEQYF.

The CDR3 DNA reads TGCGCCAGCAGCCAAGATCTAGGACAGGGGCCAGATACGCAGTATTTT. Translation gives CASSQDLGQGPDTQYF. V usage is TRBV4-3 and J usage is TRBJ2-3; 9 bases align to TRBD1. J lost 4 bases, V lost 0 bases, and 5 bases had no gene match. The CDR3 is 16 residues long. The germline V gene encodes CDR1 LGHNA and CDR2 YSLEER.

The chain carries TRBV5-6 and TRBJ2-7, with D perhaps matching TRBD1 (6 bases). V was clipped by 4 bases and J by 1 base, with 9 bases between them. In germline, CDR1 is SGHDT, CDR2 YYEEEE. This CDR3 has 13 residues. This CDR3 is CASSVRGSYEQYF. The CDR3 bases are TGTGCCAGCAGCGTCAGGGGTTCCTACGAGCAGTACTTC.

The V and J genes are TRBV19 and TRBJ2-1, with 7 bases lining up with TRBD1. The CDR3 is 13 amino acids. V shed 5 bases and J 9 bases; nucleotides not matched to a gene: 7. Looked up from germline, CDR1 is LNHDA and CDR2 is SQIVND (reference sequence). The CDR3 here is CASSSTGTAEQFF. In nucleotides, the CDR3 is TGTGCCAGTAGTTCGACAGGGACCGCTGAGCAGTTCTTC.

The chain links TRBV27 to TRBJ2-1; no clear D. The V gene's germline CDR1 is MNHEY and CDR2 SMNVEV (reference sequence). The CDR3 spans 10 residues. Trimming took 8 bases from V and 7 from J, leaving 6 bases between them. The CDR3 DNA sequence: TGTGCCAGCGGAGCTAATGAGCAGTTCTTC. It is translated as CASGANEQFF.

V and J are TRBV4-1 and TRBJ2-2, with D possibly TRBD1 on 6 matching bases. The CDR3 consists of 15 residues. The germline gives CDR1 MGHRA, CDR2 YSYEKL. Trimming left V 2 bases short and J 5 bases short, with 12 bases between. Here the CDR3 DNA reads TGCGCCAGCAGCCAACCCACTAGGGGGACCGGGGAGCTGTTTTTT. Its protein is CASSQPTRGTGELFF.

This rearrangement joins TRBV5-4 to TRBJ1-6; weak D call: TRBD1 (5 bases). CDR1 and CDR2 (germline): SGHNT, YYREEE (reference sequence). The ends were cut back, 0 bases at V and 13 bases at J, with 20 bases in the middle. The CDR3 has 16 amino acids. The CDR3 loop reads CASSLAGGGSPRPLHF. The CDR3 nucleotides are TGTGCCAGCAGCTTGGCCGGGGGGGGGTCGCCCCGCCCCCTCCACTTT. Filled out from reference TRBV5-4 and TRBJ1-6, the complete variable domain reads ETGVTQSPTHLIKTRGQQVTLRCSSQSGHNTVSWYQQALGQGPQFIFQYYREEENGRGNFPPRFSGLQFPNYSSELNVNALELDDSALYLCASSLAGGGSPRPLHFGNGTRLTVT.

The V gene is TRBV19, the J gene TRBJ2-7, with TRBD2 as a possible D gene (6 bases). V lost 3 bases and J lost 6, with 9 bases in between. The CDR3 loop spans 12 amino acids. Germline V gene data show CDR1 as LNHDA and CDR2 as SQIVND (reference sequence). In nucleotides, the CDR3 is TGTGCCAGTAGTATTGGAGGGCGCGAGCAGTACTTC. Its translation is CASSIGGREQYF.